Listed here are 10 T cell receptor beta chains from one sample, sequenced in a study of T cell repertoires and HLA-DP antigens. For these TCRs, the target antigens are not known. The method was immunoSEQ multiplex PCR; TCRdb's version includes in-frame clones alone and lacks a portion of them. The sample gives over 100,000 clones, 80% to 95% of which show up once; around 0.25% is in the top ten. The sample consisted of CD4+ T cells from PBMCs. These receptors came from a woman under 30 in good health and CMV-seronegative.

The J gene is TRBJ1-1, the V gene TRBV30, with D uncertain. V lost 5 bases and J 5 bases, leaving 12 bases between the germline ends. The CDR3 has 12 amino acids. Looked up from germline, CDR1 is GTSNPN and CDR2 is SVGIG (reference sequence). The CDR3 coding sequence is TGTGCCTGGGGATCAATCCGGACTGAAGCTTTCTTT. The encoded protein is CAWGSIRTEAFF.

The chain has TRBV18 and TRBJ2-6, with D perhaps matching TRBD1 (5 bases). CDR1 is KGHSH and CDR2 is LQKENI in the germline V gene. Trimming stripped 2 bases from V and 1 base from J, with 6 bases between. This CDR3 region has 15 residues. CDR3 residues: CASSPSGSGANVLTF. CDR3 DNA sequence: TGTGCCAGCTCACCATCAGGGTCTGGGGCCAACGTCCTGACTTTC.

This chain links TRBV28 with TRBJ1-4; TRBD1 aligns across 8 bases. The length of the CDR3 is 14 residues. The germline V gene has CDR1 MDHEN and CDR2 SYDVKM. Trimming removed 1 base from V and 10 bases from J; junction bases left unmatched: 5. CDR3: CASSLYRQGAKLFF. CDR3 DNA sequence: TGTGCCAGCAGTTTATATAGGCAGGGGGCAAAACTGTTTTTT.

This chain uses TRBV5-1 with TRBJ1-2, with 7 bases aligning to TRBD1. J gave up 6 bases and V 2 bases, and 7 bases lay outside the gene matches. This CDR3 has 14 residues. Germline assignment: CDR1 SGHRS and CDR2 YFSETQ. For the CDR3, the DNA is TGCGCCAGCAGCTTTAATCCCGGGACAGATGGCTACACCTTC. Translation: CASSFNPGTDGYTF.

V and J are TRBV29-1 and TRBJ2-2; D is possibly TRBD1 or TRBD2 (5 bases each). This CDR3 is built from 14 residues. CDR1 is SQVTM and CDR2 is ANQGSEA in the germline V gene. Trimming stripped 0 bases from V and 8 bases from J, with 13 bases between. The CDR3 region has the DNA TGCAGCGTTGAAGATCGACGGGGCGGGGGGGAGCTGTTTTTT. Translation gives CSVEDRRGGGELFF.

The chain combines TRBV6-1 with TRBJ1-2; 8 bases fit TRBD1. V lost 8 bases and J lost 4; bases outside the gene matches: 12. Per the germline V gene, CDR1 is MNHNS and CDR2 is SASEGT. The CDR3 is made up of 15 amino acids. The CDR3 here is CASCLAPGTGYGYTF. CDR3 nucleotides: TGTGCCAGCTGCTTAGCCCCCGGGACAGGCTATGGCTACACCTTC.

The chain combines TRBV5-1 with TRBJ2-3; TRBD2 matches at 9 bases. This CDR3 comprises 16 residues. Germline values: CDR1 SGHRS, CDR2 YFSETQ. V lost 4 bases and J lost 5; bases outside the gene matches: 11. The CDR3 nucleotides read TGCGCCAGCAGCAGATCTAGCGGGGACTTAAGAGATACGCAGTATTTT. This gives the protein CASSRSSGDLRDTQYF.

The genes are TRBV5-4 and TRBJ1-5, with D unclear. In germline, CDR1 is SGHNT, CDR2 YYREEE (reference sequence). The CDR3 runs to 13 residues. Trimming took 0 bases from V and 7 from J, leaving 8 bases between them. As DNA, the CDR3 is TGTGCCAGCAGCTTGGATGAGATCCAGCCCCAGCATTTT. Amino acids: CASSLDEIQPQHF.

The genes are TRBV5-4 and TRBJ1-2, with no clear D. The V end was cut by 0 bases, the J end by 2 bases, with 8 bases between. Germline V gene data show CDR1 as SGHNT and CDR2 as YYREEE (reference sequence). The CDR3 runs to 14 residues. Here the CDR3 reads CASSLAPGNYGYTF. The CDR3, as DNA: TGTGCCAGCAGCTTGGCCCCGGGGAACTATGGCTACACCTTC.

V and J are TRBV28 and TRBJ1-5; possibly TRBD1 for D (6 bases). CDR1 is MDHEN, CDR2 SYDVKM, per germline. There are 16 residues in the CDR3. Trimming removed 3 bases from V and 3 bases from J, with 15 bases in between. CDR3 DNA: TGTGCCAGCAGTTTTACGGGGGCTCGACTCAATCAGCCCCAGCATTTT. Its protein is CASSFTGARLNQPQHF.